The present T cell receptor (beta chain) was sequenced within a study of blood T cell repertoires in COVID-19 (dated by TCRdb to between 2020 and 2021). For the wider study: Collaborator samples came from the United States, Italy and Spain and covered acute and convalescent phases of COVID-19. HLA class I and class II types, where available, came from metadata supplied by the sample provider rather than from assay-based typing. Deeply sampled blood TCRbeta repertoires from subjects exposed to, actively infected with, or recovered from COVID-19 were included in the dataset. The prospective study material was composed of cDNA or gDNA derived from T cells, B-cell-depleted T cells, or PBMCs. A de-identified subject ID, COVID-19 status, age in years and sex were almost always included in the sample metadata. The samples were drawn from two sources: the first 160 participants of the ongoing ImmuneRACE study, and 1,254 subjects contributed by 6 global collaborators. A freely available public database, intended as a resource for researchers studying the immune response to SARS-CoV-2, is where the repertoires were released.

The cysteine opens and the phenylalanine closes a CDR3 of 13 amino acids. The DNA shown is the 39-base CDR3, in frame from base 1. V is pared back by 2 bases and J by 8 bases, with 12 bases lying between the germline termini. Per the germline V gene, ENHRY is the CDR1 and SYGVKD is the CDR2. TCRbeta CDR3 regions were amplified from genomic DNA by means of the immunoSEQ Assay, a bias-controlled multiplex PCR. The authors' analysis ran thus. The number of nucleated cells in each sample was estimated by amplification of reference gene primers within the assay. Sequence reads were collapsed and filtered to measure the absolute abundance of every unique TCRbeta CDR3 rearrangement. For each sample, productive Simpson clonality was calculated as the square root of Simpson's diversity index across productive rearrangements. TCRdb stores this immuneACCESS table with in-frame sequences only. Part of the clones is absent; in the studies checked, under half of the shortfall reflects unresolved V genes, and no reason is known for the rest. V and J calls and clone size are given by that table; D and trimming were obtained from the DNA. In all, the sample holds approximately 300,000 clones, and about nine tenths of those were seen once. The ten largest clones take up less than 11% of the sample.

In the prospective study, participants were roughly 18 to 95 years old, resided in 25 or so geographic areas of the United States, and were enrolled through a virtual design. In the prospective study, participants were assigned to cohorts based on the clinical history participants reported in a screening survey and a study questionnaire. For ImmuneRACE Cohort 3, a participant was defined as recovered based on two consecutive negative NP/OP PCR tests, clearance by a healthcare professional, or resolution of symptoms. In the prospective study, whole blood, serum and a nasopharyngeal or oropharyngeal swab were collected from each participant by mobile phlebotomists. Prospective study participants could optionally give additional blood draws and questionnaires over a roughly 2-month period. Before DNA extraction, blood samples from the prospective study were shipped at room temperature or frozen. What the research found in general, with its limitations: How much clinical and demographic metadata was included differed by source and by participant, and the metadata was provided uncurated.

Concerning this clone: Its antigen specificity is not known. Base-call qualities are not available, and no considerably larger clone is one nucleotide away.

The receptor's source is a young woman who had recovered from COVID-19. This sequence uses TRBV10-3 and TRBJ1-1, with no D gene named confidently. The sample consisted of PBMCs or T cells enriched from blood (not recorded which). At the DNA level, the sequence is TGTGCCATCAGTGAGAGGTCGGAGGGAGAAGCTTTCTTT. Its protein reads: CAISERSEGEAFF.